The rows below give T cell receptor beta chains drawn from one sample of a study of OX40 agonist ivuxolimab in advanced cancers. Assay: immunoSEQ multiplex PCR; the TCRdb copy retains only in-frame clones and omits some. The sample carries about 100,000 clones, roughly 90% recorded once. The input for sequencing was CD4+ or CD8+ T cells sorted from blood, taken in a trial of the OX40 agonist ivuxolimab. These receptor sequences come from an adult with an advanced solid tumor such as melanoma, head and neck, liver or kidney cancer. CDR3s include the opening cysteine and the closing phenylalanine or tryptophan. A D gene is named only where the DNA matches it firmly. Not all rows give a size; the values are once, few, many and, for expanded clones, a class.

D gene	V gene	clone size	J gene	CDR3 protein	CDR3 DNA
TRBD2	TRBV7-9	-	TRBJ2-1	CASSPGTSGGLSSYNEQFF	TGTGCCAGCAGCCCTGGGACTAGCGGGGGACTGAGCTCCTACAATGAGCAGTTCTTC
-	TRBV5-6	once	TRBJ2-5	CASSLRETQYF	TGTGCCAGCAGCTTGAGAGAGACCCAGTACTTC
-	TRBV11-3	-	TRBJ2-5	CASSPSGRTEETQYF	TGTGCCAGCAGCCCGAGCGGCAGGACCGAAGAGACCCAGTACTTC
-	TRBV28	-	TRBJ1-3	CASSLTSGNTIYF	TGTGCCAGCAGTTTAACCTCTGGAAACACCATATATTTT
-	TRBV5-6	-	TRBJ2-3	CASRHYHRGTDTQYF	TGTGCCAGCAGGCATTATCACCGCGGAACAGATACGCAGTATTTT
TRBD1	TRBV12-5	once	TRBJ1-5	CARGQALFNQPQHF	TGTGCTAGGGGACAGGCGCTATTCAATCAGCCCCAGCATTTT
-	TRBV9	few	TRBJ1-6	CASSVTENSPLHF	TGTGCCAGCAGCGTAACGGAAAATTCACCCCTCCACTTT
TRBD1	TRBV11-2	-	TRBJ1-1	CASSAQGGFTEAFF	TGTGCCAGCTCCGCTCAGGGGGGGTTTACTGAAGCTTTCTTT
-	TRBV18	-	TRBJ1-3	CASSGEQGNTIYF	TGTGCCAGCTCGGGAGAACAGGGAAACACCATATATTTT
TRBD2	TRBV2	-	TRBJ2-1	CASSGTSGADNEQFF	TGTGCCAGCAGTGGGACTAGCGGGGCGGACAATGAGCAGTTCTTC
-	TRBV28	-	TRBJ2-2	CASSTAQARELFF	TGTGCCAGCAGTACGGCCCAAGCCCGGGAGCTGTTTTTT
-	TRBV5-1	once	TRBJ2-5	CASSRTGPTGSGETQYF	TGCGCCAGCAGCCGTACAGGACCCACAGGGTCCGGAGAGACCCAGTACTTC
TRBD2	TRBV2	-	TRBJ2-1	CASSSGLARFNEQFF	TGTGCCAGCAGTTCGGGACTAGCGAGGTTCAATGAGCAGTTCTTC
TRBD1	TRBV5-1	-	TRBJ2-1	CASSLQGNEQFF	TGCGCCAGCAGCTTACAGGGGAATGAGCAGTTCTTC
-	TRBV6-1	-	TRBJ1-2	CASSEVMGVNYGYTF	TGTGCCAGCAGTGAAGTAATGGGGGTTAACTATGGCTACACCTTC
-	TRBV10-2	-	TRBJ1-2	CASSDGRRTGYTF	TGCGCCAGCAGTGATGGCCGGCGTACGGGCTACACCTTC
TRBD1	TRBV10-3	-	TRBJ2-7	CAISRDRYGYEQYF	TGTGCCATCAGCAGGGACAGGTACGGCTACGAGCAGTACTTC
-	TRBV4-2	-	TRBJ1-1	CASRRIGGDRKNTEAFF	TGTGCCAGCAGAAGGATCGGGGGGGACCGTAAGAACACTGAAGCTTTCTTT
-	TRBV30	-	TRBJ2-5	CAWGGSGETQYF	TGTGCATGGGGGGGCTCGGGGGAGACCCAGTACTTC
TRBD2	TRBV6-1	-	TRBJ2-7	CASSESSGGLHEQYF	TGTGCCAGCAGTGAATCGTCGGGGGGGCTACACGAGCAGTACTTC
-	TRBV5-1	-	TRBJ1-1	CASSQDGADMNTEAFF	TGCGCCAGCAGCCAAGACGGAGCTGACATGAACACTGAAGCTTTCTTT
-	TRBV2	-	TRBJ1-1	CASRGGENTEAFF	TGTGCCAGCAGGGGGGGGGAGAACACTGAAGCTTTCTTT
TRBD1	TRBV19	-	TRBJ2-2	CASSTQDRVLGGELFF	TGTGCCAGTAGCACTCAGGACAGGGTGTTGGGCGGGGAGCTGTTTTTT
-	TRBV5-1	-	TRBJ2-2	CASQVEAGSAGELFF	TGCGCCAGCCAAGTTGAGGCCGGAAGCGCCGGGGAGCTGTTTTTT
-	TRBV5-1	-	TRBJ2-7	CASSVHRDTYEQYF	TGCGCCAGCAGCGTACATCGGGACACCTACGAGCAGTACTTC